Below are 23 T cell receptor beta chains sequenced from a single sample in a study of cytomegalovirus exposure and HLA in healthy donors. The study ran its PCR with 60 Vbeta and 13 Jbeta primers. Produced via immunoSEQ multiplex PCR; TCRdb's table is partial and in-frame only. The sample has approximately 76,000 clones; over 60% are singletons. Sequences were obtained from PBMCs. These TCRs come from a woman in her forties in good health and CMV-seropositive.

This rearrangement joins TRBV29-1 to TRBJ2-5; no clear D gene. V lost 2 bases and J 2 bases, leaving 6 bases between the germline ends. The germline V gene encodes CDR1 SQVTM and CDR2 ANQGSEA. This CDR3 has 12 amino acids. The CDR3 loop is CSVEYSQETQYF. In nucleotides, the CDR3 is TGCAGCGTTGAATACAGTCAAGAGACCCAGTACTTC.

The chain combines TRBV7-2 with TRBJ2-3; TRBD2 is a possible D gene (5 bases). The CDR3 is made up of 12 amino acids. V was trimmed by 9 bases and J by 12 bases, leaving 19 bases between them. Germline CDR1 SGHTA, CDR2 FQGNSA. The chain's CDR3 is CASRARMEDQYF. CDR3 coding DNA: TGTGCCAGTCGGGCCCGAATGGAGGACCAGTATTTT.

The chain links TRBV19 to TRBJ2-1; D may be TRBD1 (5 bases). Germline loops: CDR1 LNHDA, CDR2 SQIVND (reference sequence). V was trimmed by 6 bases and J by 3 bases, leaving 12 bases between them. CDR3 length: 14 amino acids. CDR3 nucleotide sequence: TGTGCCAGTAGCCTTCGGACACACTACAATGAGCAGTTCTTC. Translating it yields CASSLRTHYNEQFF.

The J gene is TRBJ2-3, the V gene TRBV5-4; D is possibly TRBD1 (5 bases). V was trimmed by 0 bases and J by 2 bases, leaving 16 bases between them. In germline, CDR1 is SGHNT, CDR2 YYREEE (reference sequence). The CDR3 has 17 amino acids. In DNA form, the CDR3 reads TGTGCCAGCAGCTTGGGGGGCACCAGTTCGAACACAGATACGCAGTATTTT. Translation: CASSLGGTSSNTDTQYF.

This clone has more than one count but fewer than ten. The chain combines TRBV28 with TRBJ2-1; a weak D match, TRBD1 (7 bases). Germline CDR1 reads MDHEN; CDR2 reads SYDVKM. This CDR3 comprises 13 residues. V lost 2 bases, J lost 7 bases, and 9 bases lay in between. In nucleotides, the CDR3 is TGTGCCAGCAGTTTAGCAGGGGGGAATGAGCAGTTCTTC. It translates to CASSLAGGNEQFF. Based on the CDR3 plus reference TRBV28 and TRBJ2-1, the full variable domain is DVKVTQSSRYLVKRTGEKVFLECVQDMDHENMFWYRQDPGLGLRLIYFSYDVKMKEKGDIPEGYSVSREKKERFSLILESASTNQTSMYLCASSLAGGNEQFFGPGTRLTVL.

CDR3 DNA sequence: TGTGCCATCAGTGATAGCGGGGGGGGAGGTGAGCAGTTCTTC. It is translated as CAISDSGGGGEQFF. J is TRBJ2-1 and V is TRBV10-3; 11 bases agree with TRBD2. CDR1 is ENHRY and CDR2 is SYGVKD in the germline V gene. The CDR3 contains 14 residues. Trimming at V came to 3 bases and at J to 9 bases, leaving 4 bases not matched to a gene.

The chain employs TRBV28 and TRBJ2-7; TRBD2 agrees at 7 bases. This CDR3 region has 16 residues. Germline assignment: CDR1 MDHEN and CDR2 SYDVKM. With 3 bases clipped from V and 3 bases from J, the junction kept 11 bases outside the gene matches. CDR3 nucleotide sequence: TGTGCCAGCAGTTTCGGCTCCGCGGGAGTAGGCTACGAGCAGTACTTC. Its translation is CASSFGSAGVGYEQYF.

The chain carries TRBV9 and TRBJ1-2, with TRBD1 identical over 8 bases. From germline, CDR1 is SGDLS and CDR2 YYNGEE. The CDR3 has 16 amino acids. V shed 3 bases and J 1 base; nucleotides not matched to a gene: 8. The CDR3 spells CASSGVGRGRNYGYTF. CDR3 bases: TGTGCCAGCAGCGGGGTTGGCAGGGGGCGTAACTATGGCTACACCTTC.

The genes are TRBV18 and TRBJ1-1; D unclear. The CDR3 is 15 residues long. The V gene lost 5 bases and the J gene lost 1 base, with 14 bases spanning the gap. Germline V gene data show CDR1 as KGHSH and CDR2 as LQKENI. The CDR3 DNA reads TGTGCCAGCTCAAAGAGTAGCCGGGAGAACACTGAAGCTTTCTTT. As protein: CASSKSSRENTEAFF. Complete variable domain (other parts from reference TRBV18 and TRBJ1-1): NAGVMQNPRHLVRRRGQEARLRCSPMKGHSHVYWYRQLPEEGLKFMVYLQKENIIDESGMPKERFSAEFPKEGPSILRIQQVVRGDSAAYFCASSKSSRENTEAFFGQGTRLTVV.

The chain carries TRBV6-5 and TRBJ1-2; 7 bases line up with TRBD1. CDR1 and CDR2 from the germline V gene are MNHEY and SVGAGI. The length of the CDR3 is 12 residues. V was pared by 6 bases and J by 8 bases, with 6 bases of the junction left unmatched. The CDR3 nucleotides read TGTGCCAGCAGCCCAGGGGGAGGCGGCTACACCTTC. Translation: CASSPGGGGYTF.

CDR3 in amino acids: CASSPSGGSSYEQYF. CDR3 nucleotide sequence: TGTGCCAGCAGTCCCTCTGGGGGGAGCTCCTACGAGCAGTACTTC. The rearrangement joins TRBV27 to TRBJ2-7; TRBD2 might be the D (6 bases). V lost 5 bases and J lost 0, with 14 bases in between. The CDR3 has 15 amino acids. Looked up from germline, CDR1 is MNHEY and CDR2 is SMNVEV (reference sequence).

This clone showed up just a few times. V is TRBV2 and J is TRBJ2-5; 8 bases match TRBD2. CDR1 and CDR2 from the germline V gene are SNHLY and FYNNEI. V was clipped by 0 bases and J by 1 base; unmatched bases: 7. This CDR3 has 17 residues. As DNA, the CDR3 is TGTGCCAGCAGTGAAGCGCTTAGGCTAGCGGGCCAAGAGACCCAGTACTTC. Its protein is CASSEALRLAGQETQYF. Full variable domain (outside the CDR3, taken from reference TRBV2 and TRBJ2-5): EPEVTQTPSHQVTQMGQEVILRCVPISNHLYFYWYRQILGQKVEFLVSFYNNEISEKSEIFDDQFSVERPDGSNFTLKIRSTKLEDSAMYFCASSEALRLAGQETQYFGPGTRLLVL.

As to this clone: The junction and the germline gene differ at one end; a read error may be behind it. This rearrangement joins TRBV7-7 to TRBJ2-5; D ambiguous. Per germline, CDR1 SSHAT and CDR2 FNYEAQ (reference sequence). The CDR3 length is 15 residues. CDR3 nucleotide sequence: TGTGCTAGCAGCTTAGAAGTGTCTAGACAAGAGACCCAGTACTTC. Translating gives CASSLEVSRQETQYF.

The rearrangement joins TRBV14 to TRBJ1-6; no clear D. Germline CDR1 is SGHDN and CDR2 is FVKESK. CDR3 length: 15 amino acids. V was shortened by 1 base and J by 7 bases, with 11 bases between the two germline ends. The CDR3 loop is CASSQVGGNNSPLHF. CDR3 DNA sequence: TGTGCCAGCAGCCAAGTAGGAGGGAACAATTCACCCCTCCACTTT. Full variable domain (missing parts from reference TRBV14 and TRBJ1-6): EAGVTQFPSHSVIEKGQTVTLRCDPISGHDNLYWYRRVMGKEIKFLLHFVKESKQDESGMPNNRFLAERTGGTYSTLKVQPAELEDSGVYFCASSQVGGNNSPLHFGNGTRLTVT.

The chain joins TRBV5-4 to TRBJ2-7; 10 nucleotides line up with TRBD2. The CDR3 is 15 residues long. V gave up 3 bases and J gave up 7 bases; unmatched junction bases: 10. Per the germline V gene, CDR1 is SGHNT and CDR2 is YYREEE (reference sequence). Written as DNA, the CDR3 is TGTGCCAGCAGCTACCAAGCGGGGGGGACTGGAGAGCAGTACTTC. Translation gives CASSYQAGGTGEQYF.

The rearrangement links TRBV6-5 to TRBJ1-3; 7 bases align to TRBD1. Per the germline V gene, CDR1 is MNHEY and CDR2 is SVGAGI. The CDR3 contains 14 residues. Trimming took 8 bases from V and 0 from J; bases not matched to a gene: 4. The CDR3 coding sequence is TGTGCCAGCTGGGGACAGAGCTCTGGAAACACCATATATTTT. Translation gives CASWGQSSGNTIYF.

The J gene is TRBJ2-1, the V gene TRBV5-1; 7 positions match TRBD2. Trimming removed 1 base from V and 2 bases from J; junction bases left unmatched: 6. There are 16 residues in the CDR3. The V gene's germline CDR1 is SGHRS and CDR2 YFSETQ. The CDR3 protein is CASSLRGGGAYNEQFF. The CDR3 DNA reads TGCGCCAGCAGCTTGAGAGGCGGGGGAGCCTACAATGAGCAGTTCTTC. Full variable domain (missing parts from reference TRBV5-1 and TRBJ2-1): KAGVTQTPRYLIKTRGQQVTLSCSPISGHRSVSWYQQTPGQGLQFLFEYFSETQRNKGNFPGRFSGRQFSNSRSEMNVSTLELGDSALYLCASSLRGGGAYNEQFFGPGTRLTVL.

This rearrangement joins TRBV29-1 to TRBJ2-3; 8 positions match TRBD2. Germline trimming cut 5 bases from V and 4 bases from J; bases unmatched to any gene: 2. CDR1 SQVTM and CDR2 ANQGSEA come from the germline V gene. The CDR3 totals 12 residues. CDR3 in DNA: TGCAGCGTTCGGGAGGGACCAGATACGCAGTATTTT. Its translation: CSVREGPDTQYF.

V and J are TRBV4-3 and TRBJ2-7; 8 bases fit TRBD1. This CDR3 contains 15 residues. The ends lost 0 bases at V and 4 bases at J; junction bases unmatched: 5. Germline-derived CDR1 and CDR2 are LGHNA and YSLEER. The CDR3 bases are TGCGCCAGCAGCCAAGATATGAGACAGGGGTACGAGCAGTACTTC. As protein: CASSQDMRQGYEQYF.

This chain links TRBV28 with TRBJ2-5; possible D gene TRBD1, 5 bases. Germline assignment: CDR1 MDHEN and CDR2 SYDVKM. The CDR3 covers 14 residues. Trimming removed 10 bases from V and 1 base from J, with 16 bases in between. The CDR3 protein is CAITEWQGQETQYF. DNA of the CDR3: TGTGCCATCACGGAGTGGCAGGGCCAAGAGACCCAGTACTTC. Full variable domain (rest looked up from reference TRBV28 and TRBJ2-5): DVKVTQSSRYLVKRTGEKVFLECVQDMDHENMFWYRQDPGLGLRLIYFSYDVKMKEKGDIPEGYSVSREKKERFSLILESASTNQTSMYLCAITEWQGQETQYFGPGTRLLVL.

The chain uses TRBV7-8 and TRBJ2-5, with TRBD2 matching over 7 bases. J was trimmed by 1 base and V by 4 bases; bases with no gene match: 9. The length of the CDR3 is 16 residues. Germline CDR1 reads SGHVS; CDR2 reads FQNEAQ. In nucleotides, the CDR3 is TGTGCCAGCAGCTCAGAACGCCTAGCGGCCCAAGAGACCCAGTACTTC. This codes for CASSSERLAAQETQYF.

The rearrangement uses TRBV19 and TRBJ1-3; D is possibly TRBD1 (5 bases). V was shortened by 5 bases and J by 0 bases, with 17 bases between the two germline ends. The germline CDR1 and CDR2 sequences are LNHDA and SQIVND (reference sequence). The CDR3 consists of 17 residues. CDR3 sequence (DNA): TGTGCCAGTAGTTCGTACTCACGGGGGACCTCTGGAAACACCATATATTTT. It encodes CASSSYSRGTSGNTIYF.

The J gene is TRBJ2-7, the V gene TRBV7-2; D not certain. The germline CDR1 and CDR2 sequences are SGHTA and FQGNSA. This CDR3 region has 13 residues. The V gene lost 0 bases and the J gene lost 1 base, with 4 bases spanning the gap. This CDR3 is CASSLARSYEQYF. CDR3 DNA: TGTGCCAGCAGCTTAGCGAGGTCCTACGAGCAGTACTTC.